This T cell receptor beta chain appears in the sequencing data of a study of cytomegalovirus exposure and HLA in healthy donors. The V and J ends lost 6 bases and 11 bases, in that order; junction bases with no gene match: 18. Looked up from germline, CDR1 is MNHNY and CDR2 is SVGAGI (reference sequence). The CDR3 sequence is 15 residues long. The primer mix had 60 Vbeta and 13 Jbeta primers. Produced via immunoSEQ multiplex PCR; TCRdb's table is partial and in-frame only. The sample has 250,000 to 350,000 clones; approximately 80% are singletons. The TCR comes from a girl under 10 years old in good health and CMV-seronegative. This chain uses TRBV6-6 with TRBJ1-1; 7 positions agree with TRBD1. Sample: PBMCs. The CDR3 loop is CASSTIPGGTEEAFF. CDR3 coding DNA: TGTGCCAGCAGCACTATACCAGGGGGGACAGAAGAGGCTTTCTTT.